This TCR beta chain emerged from a study of blood T cell repertoires in COVID-19. Donors were grouped by their self-reported clinical history. Symptom resolution, clearance, or two negative PCRs marked donors in Cohort 3 as recovered. Sequencing was performed with immunoSEQ multiplex PCR; in TCRdb, only in-frame clones are kept and a portion is missing. The repertoire includes a few hundred thousand clones, roughly four fifths of them detected once, and 5.1% sits in the top ten. Trimming cost V 6 bases and J 0 bases, with 12 bases left between them. The CDR3 spans 15 residues. The V gene's germline CDR1 is MNHEY and CDR2 SVGAGI.

The TCR comes from a woman aged 50 to 65 who had recovered from COVID-19. This sequence joins TRBV6-5 and TRBJ1-3; D unresolved. The sample was PBMCs or T cells enriched from blood (not recorded which). DNA of the CDR3: TGTGCCAGCAGAGTGGACGGGAACTCTGGAAACACCATATATTTT. It encodes CASRVDGNSGNTIYF.